This T cell receptor (beta chain) was sequenced for a study of post-analysis software for immune sequencing data. General observations from the study: Samples from one preparation batch, clustered by F measure, grouped strongly together. TRBV segments more frequent in patients than in controls numbered a few and included TRBV5-6, TRBV5-1 and TRBV20-1. Significantly lower normalized Chao1 diversity was seen in multiple sclerosis patients than in controls.

The TCR beta cDNA libraries carried unique molecular identifiers. With roughly 0.9 to 10 million T cells as the source, approximately 450,000 cDNA molecules resulted. TCRdb itself ran the PCR reads through MiXCR, one entry per CDR3 protein. The sample yields 750,000 to 950,000 distinct CDR3 sequences, roughly 50% seen once. Notes on this clonotype: Its specificity is unknown.

The CDR3 contains 16 residues. Trimming took 4 bases from V and 5 from J; bases not matched to a gene: 9. In germline, CDR1 is MGHDK, CDR2 SYGVNS. Sequenced sample: blood. The chain is built from TRBV25-1 and TRBJ2-5, with 11 bases matching TRBD2. The sequence came from a girl aged 10-17 years with multiple sclerosis. The CDR3 DNA reads as TGTGCCAGCAGTGTCCAACTAGCGGGGGCGGAGGAGACCCAGTACTTC. As protein: CASSVQLAGAEETQYF.